The 30 T cell receptor beta chains given below trace back to one sample, sequenced in a study of T cells after yellow fever vaccination. A single record per CDR3 protein comes from TCRdb applying MiXCR to the 5' RACE reads. The repertoire holds 95,000 to 150,000 distinct CDR3 sequences, with roughly 15% as singletons. The specimen was CD8+ T cells sorted from PBMCs, collected 5 days after the yellow fever booster vaccination. Source of these receptors: a man aged 18-30 years who received the YFV17D yellow fever vaccine.

The rearrangement joins TRBV10-2 to TRBJ2-7; D gene unclear. Trimming removed 3 bases from V and 5 bases from J, with 5 bases in between. The germline V gene encodes CDR1 WSHSY and CDR2 SAAADI. CDR3 length: 11 amino acids. The CDR3 sequence is CASSELNEQYF. The CDR3, as DNA: TGCGCCAGCAGTGAATTGAACGAGCAGTACTTC.

This chain connects TRBV29-1 to TRBJ2-7; 11 bases fit TRBD1. Trimming took 7 bases from V and 6 from J; bases not matched to a gene: 5. The CDR3 is made up of 12 amino acids. CDR1 and CDR2 from the germline V gene are SQVTM and ANQGSEA. The CDR3 is CSAPGTGGEQYF. For the CDR3, the DNA is TGCAGCGCCCCCGGGACAGGGGGCGAGCAGTACTTC.

This clonotype was recorded a few times. The chain joins TRBV15 to TRBJ2-1; D gene uncertain. V lost 0 bases to trimming and J lost 7 bases, with 10 bases between them. The CDR3 is 14 amino acids. Germline CDR1 LNHNV, CDR2 YYDKDF (reference sequence). CDR3 coding DNA: TGTGCCACCAGCAGAGATCCGGGTCATAATGAGCAGTTCTTC. Its translation is CATSRDPGHNEQFF.

A few counts support this clonotype. This CDR3 is CASSKGEGRTEAFF. The CDR3 nucleotides read TGTGCCAGCAGTAAGGGGGAGGGGAGAACTGAAGCTTTCTTT. V usage is TRBV6-2 or TRBV6-3 and J usage is TRBJ1-1, with D tentatively TRBD1 (6 bases). The CDR3 runs to 14 residues. CDR1 and CDR2 from the germline V gene are MNHEY and SVGEGT. Trimming stripped 5 bases from V and 5 bases from J, with 15 bases between.

The table lists this clonotype with a few counts. The chain recombines TRBV4-2 with TRBJ2-1; 8 nucleotides agree with TRBD2. The CDR3 is 16 amino acids. CDR1 and CDR2 from the germline V gene are LGHNA and YNFKEQ. V lost 1 base, J lost 8 bases, and 10 bases stayed unmatched. In DNA, the CDR3 is TGTGCCAGCAGCCAAGTTATCGTCAGCGGGGGTCATGAGCAGTTCTTC. Amino acid sequence: CASSQVIVSGGHEQFF.

This sequence joins TRBV19 and TRBJ1-5; D is unresolved. Germline values: CDR1 LNHDA, CDR2 SQIVND (reference sequence). The CDR3 covers 15 residues. Trimming took off 1 base at V and 9 bases at J, with 16 bases between the two ends. The CDR3 DNA is TGTGCCAGTAGTATAGGGCCAAACTTTGTCCTGCCCCAGCATTTT. Its translation: CASSIGPNFVLPQHF.

The rearrangement uses TRBV7-9 and TRBJ2-5; TRBD1 might be the D (6 bases). Germline assignment: CDR1 SEHNR and CDR2 FQNEAQ (reference sequence). V was clipped by 5 bases and J by 3 bases, with 19 bases between them. This CDR3 contains 16 residues. CDR3 sequence reads: CASSNSVGAEEETQYF. The CDR3 region has the DNA TGTGCCAGCAGCAATTCGGTGGGGGCAGAGGAAGAGACCCAGTACTTC.

The V call is TRBV6-5, the J call TRBJ2-3; D call uncertain. Deletions cut 5 bases from V and 2 bases from J, with 8 bases between. The CDR3 totals 13 residues. Germline CDR1 MNHEY, CDR2 SVGAGI. CDR3 amino acids: CASSARYTDTQYF. For the CDR3, the DNA is TGTGCCAGCAGTGCCCGATACACAGATACGCAGTATTTT.

This clonotype was seen more than once but under ten times. The genes are TRBV7-6 and TRBJ2-1; D is possibly TRBD1 or TRBD2 (7 bases each). CDR3 size: 14 residues. With 3 bases removed from V and 9 bases from J, the gap between germline ends came to 15 bases. Germline CDR1 reads SGHVS; CDR2 reads FNYEAQ. DNA for the CDR3: TGTGCCAGCAGCTTCGACAGGGAGGGAGGTGAGCAGTTCTTC. This gives the protein CASSFDREGGEQFF.

This chain joins TRBV20-1 and TRBJ2-3, with TRBD2 identical over 9 bases. The CDR3 runs to 15 residues. Unmatched junction bases numbered 14, after V lost 3 bases and J lost 10 bases. The germline V gene encodes CDR1 DFQATT and CDR2 SNEGSKA (reference sequence). CDR3 in amino acids: CSARYSGGARDAQYF. In DNA form, the CDR3 reads TGCAGTGCTAGGTATAGCGGGGGCGCCCGGGATGCGCAGTATTTT.

This clonotype was detected many times. The chain couples TRBV10-3 to TRBJ2-7; D possibly corresponds to TRBD1 (6 bases). The CDR3 has 14 residues. The V end lost 4 bases, the J end lost 0 bases, and 10 bases lay between the germline ends. Germline values: CDR1 ENHRY, CDR2 SYGVKD. In DNA form, the CDR3 reads TGTGCCATCAGTGTAGGGGACAACTCCTACGAGCAGTACTTC. This sequence encodes CAISVGDNSYEQYF.

V is TRBV12-3 or TRBV12-4 and J is TRBJ2-5; 10 positions match TRBD1. V lost 5 bases and J lost 1; bases outside the gene matches: 7. The CDR3 totals 16 residues. CDR3 bases: TGTGCCAGCAGTGATTACCGGGACAGGGGCCAAGAGACCCAGTACTTC. This translates into CASSDYRDRGQETQYF.

This clonotype was counted a few times. The chain uses TRBV3-1 and TRBJ2-1, with 11 bases fitting TRBD2. Losses at the gene ends were 6 bases for V and 4 bases for J; bases not matched to a gene: 8. CDR1 is LGHDT, CDR2 YNNKEL, per germline (reference sequence). The CDR3 consists of 16 residues. CDR3 DNA: TGTGCCAGCAGTACGACTAGCGGGGTTAAATACAATGAGCAGTTCTTC. Amino acid sequence: CASSTTSGVKYNEQFF.

This rearrangement joins TRBV5-5 to TRBJ2-7, with 7 bases matching TRBD2. From germline, CDR1 is SGHKS and CDR2 YYEKEE (reference sequence). Unmatched junction bases numbered 2, after V lost 0 bases and J lost 2 bases. This CDR3 contains 14 residues. CDR3 amino acids: CASSLVLAAYEQYF. CDR3 nucleotides: TGTGCCAGCAGCTTGGTTCTAGCGGCCTACGAGCAGTACTTC.

V and J are TRBV7-9 and TRBJ2-5, with D tentatively TRBD1 (7 bases). This CDR3 spans 14 amino acids. V gave up 5 bases and J gave up 5 bases, with 15 bases separating them. CDR1 and CDR2 (germline): SEHNR, FQNEAQ (reference sequence). CDR3 in amino acids: CASSPPTGRETQYF. The CDR3 nucleotides are TGTGCCAGCAGCCCTCCGACAGGGAGGGAGACCCAGTACTTC.

V gene TRBV6-2 or TRBV6-3 combines with J gene TRBJ2-1; perhaps TRBD1 as D (6 bases). Germline loops: CDR1 MNHEY, CDR2 SVGEGT. CDR3 length: 15 amino acids. V gave up 5 bases and J gave up 0 bases, with 11 bases separating them. CDR3 loop: CASSNRDISYNEQFF. CDR3 nucleotide sequence: TGTGCCAGCAGTAACCGGGACATCTCCTACAATGAGCAGTTCTTC.

This clonotype occurred a few times. The genes are TRBV12-3 or TRBV12-4 and TRBJ2-1; D is undetermined. The CDR3 covers 12 residues. V gave up 5 bases and J gave up 8 bases, with 10 bases separating them. The CDR3 DNA reads TGTGCCAGCAGTCCCCCCGAGGATGAGCAGTTCTTC. This translates into CASSPPEDEQFF.

CDR3 region: CSARGYDREVTDEQFF. Written as DNA, the CDR3 is TGCAGTGCTAGGGGCTACGACAGGGAGGTTACCGATGAGCAGTTCTTC. This rearrangement joins TRBV20-1 to TRBJ2-1; tentative D call: TRBD1 (7 bases). V was cut by 3 bases and J by 8 bases, with 23 bases left in between. CDR3 size: 16 residues. Germline V gives CDR1 DFQATT, CDR2 SNEGSKA (reference sequence).

This clonotype was seen a handful of times. The chain joins TRBV27 to TRBJ1-2; maybe TRBD1 (6 bases). The germline V gene encodes CDR1 MNHEY and CDR2 SMNVEV (reference sequence). V was trimmed by 6 bases and J by 4 bases, leaving 18 bases between them. There are 15 residues in the CDR3. The CDR3 region has the DNA TGTGCCAGCAGCCCGGGCGGGGGCGCATCCTATGGCTACACCTTC. Protein: CASSPGGGASYGYTF.

This clonotype occurred many times. The chain combines TRBV7-2 with TRBJ2-7; D call uncertain. The CDR3 sequence is 12 residues long. Trimming stripped 5 bases from V and 5 bases from J, with 10 bases between. The V gene's germline CDR1 is SGHTA and CDR2 FQGNSA. The CDR3, as DNA: TGTGCCAGCAGCCCCCCGAGCGACGAGCAGTACTTC. This codes for CASSPPSDEQYF.

This clonotype was seen repeatedly, ten times or more. The chain couples TRBV4-1 to TRBJ2-7; 9 positions match TRBD2. The CDR3 loop spans 19 amino acids. In germline, CDR1 is MGHRA, CDR2 YSYEKL. With V trimmed by 0 bases and J by 0 bases, 12 bases remained unmatched. The CDR3 is CASSQELAGDECISYEQYV. The CDR3 bases are TGCGCCAGCAGCCAAGAATTAGCGGGAGACGAATGTATCTCCTACGAGCAGTACGTC.

The V and J genes are TRBV6-5 and TRBJ1-5, with D possibly TRBD1 on 5 matching bases. Trimming pared 6 bases from V and 5 bases from J, leaving 26 bases between. The CDR3 loop spans 18 amino acids. CDR1 and CDR2 from the germline V gene are MNHEY and SVGAGI. This CDR3 is CASRPRQTTLLGDQPQHF. CDR3 bases: TGTGCCAGCAGACCAAGGCAAACCACTCTATTAGGGGATCAGCCCCAGCATTTT.

The V gene is TRBV14, the J gene TRBJ1-6, with D perhaps TRBD1 (6 bases). The CDR3 spans 14 residues. The germline CDR1 and CDR2 sequences are SGHDN and FVKESK. V shed 3 bases and J shed 11 bases, with 14 bases lying between them. In DNA form, the CDR3 reads TGTGCCAGCAGCCAGCGTACAGGGAGGGCACCCCTCCACTTT. This encodes CASSQRTGRAPLHF. Variable domain in full (rest from reference TRBV14 and TRBJ1-6): EAGVTQFPSHSVIEKGQTVTLRCDPISGHDNLYWYRRVMGKEIKFLLHFVKESKQDESGMPNNRFLAERTGGTYSTLKVQPAELEDSGVYFCASSQRTGRAPLHFGNGTRLTVT.

This clonotype was detected a few times. The CDR3 bases are TGTGCCAGCAGCTTACCCGCGGGTTCTTACAATGAGCAGTTCTTC. It yields the protein CASSLPAGSYNEQFF. The chain uses TRBV7-9 and TRBJ2-1; the D gene is possibly TRBD2 (5 bases). V shed 2 bases and J shed 4 bases, with 12 bases lying between them. The CDR3 sequence is 15 residues long. Germline CDR1 reads SEHNR; CDR2 reads FQNEAQ (reference sequence).

This clonotype was found a few times. Here the CDR3 DNA reads TGCGCCAGCAGCCAAGCCCATACCGGCTATTACGAGCAGTACGTC. Residues: CASSQAHTGYYEQYV. V and J are TRBV4-1 and TRBJ2-7; D gene uncertain. V was cut by 1 base and J by 4 bases, with 14 bases left in between. The CDR3 is 15 amino acids. The V gene's germline CDR1 is MGHRA and CDR2 YSYEKL.

The rearrangement uses TRBV12-3 or TRBV12-4 and TRBJ2-4, with unresolved D. V dropped 10 bases and J dropped 6 bases, with 13 bases sitting between them. This CDR3 contains 12 residues. The CDR3 region is CATSGQSNIQYF. The CDR3 bases are TGTGCCACCTCGGGCCAGTCAAACATTCAGTACTTC.

This chain uses TRBV5-6 with TRBJ2-2; 7 bases are a match to TRBD1. The CDR3 is 16 residues long. V was pared by 0 bases and J by 0 bases, with 2 bases of the junction left unmatched. CDR1 is SGHDT, CDR2 YYEEEE, per germline. CDR3 nucleotide sequence: TGTGCCAGCAGCTTGGCCGGGACAGCGAACACCGGGGAGCTGTTTTTT. Protein sequence: CASSLAGTANTGELFF.

The chain couples TRBV4-1 to TRBJ1-2, with TRBD1 identical over 9 bases. The CDR3 covers 15 residues. Germline CDR1 MGHRA, CDR2 YSYEKL. Trimming cost V 4 bases and J 6 bases; bases outside gene matches: 9. The CDR3 region is CASSRHRTGEDGYTF. CDR3 coding DNA: TGCGCCAGCAGCCGCCACAGGACAGGGGAAGATGGCTACACCTTC.

This clonotype was seen a few times. The CDR3 sequence is CASSYSGQPSKWGDSPLHF. Here the CDR3 DNA reads TGTGCCAGCAGTTACTCGGGACAGCCATCGAAGTGGGGGGATTCACCCCTCCACTTT. The chain is built from TRBV6-2 or TRBV6-3 and TRBJ1-6; 7 positions match TRBD1. Trimming cost V 0 bases and J 8 bases; bases outside gene matches: 16. The germline CDR1 and CDR2 sequences are MNHEY and SVGEGT. The CDR3 contains 19 residues.

This clonotype has more than one count but fewer than ten. The V and J genes are TRBV29-1 and TRBJ1-2; tentatively, D is TRBD1 (5 bases). Trimming shortened V by 5 bases and J by 8 bases, and 15 bases separated the two germline ends. CDR1 is SQVTM, CDR2 ANQGSEA, per germline. This CDR3 spans 12 amino acids. CDR3 bases: TGCAGCGTTAAGATGGGGGGTCGCGGCTACACCTTC. Its translation: CSVKMGGRGYTF.